The rows below give T cell receptor beta chains drawn from one sample of a study of control samples from healthy donors and cancer patients. Clones were read by immunoSEQ multiplex PCR, and TCRdb kept only the in-frame ones, dropping some. In the table there are over 100,000 clones, 90% of which are singletons. The source material was blood. These receptors were collected from a human donor in good health. The donor label of this sample is uncertain. CDR3s include the opening cysteine and the closing phenylalanine or tryptophan. D genes are given only for firm matches. Some rows have no size entry. The others give once, few or many, or a class for an expanded clone.

j_gene	d_gene	v_gene	abundance	CDR3nt	CDR3aa
TRBJ2-1	TRBD2	TRBV12-3/TRBV12-4	.	TGTGCCAGCAGTAGCGGGGGGGCCTTTGAGCAGTTCTTC	CASSSGGAFEQFF
TRBJ2-4	.	TRBV19	.	TGTGCCAGTATTCAGGGAGGCGAAAACATTCAGTACTTC	CASIQGGENIQYF
TRBJ1-2	.	TRBV6-5	.	TGTGCCAGCACCGCCGGTAATTTCAGACAAAATGGCTACACCTTC	CASTAGNFRQNGYTF
TRBJ1-1	.	TRBV9	.	TGTGCCAGCAGCGCGGGACACCTGAACACTGAAGCTTTCTTT	CASSAGHLNTEAFF
TRBJ1-1	.	TRBV6-5	.	TGTGCCAGCGGTAAACGACAGGCTTTGAACACTGAAGCTTTCTTT	CASGKRQALNTEAFF
TRBJ1-2	TRBD1	TRBV6-4	.	TGTGCCAGCAGTGACTCGACCGGGACAGCTAACTATGGCTACACCTTC	CASSDSTGTANYGYTF
TRBJ2-7	.	TRBV14	.	TGTGCCAGCAGCCAAAGCACCTACGAGCAGTACTTC	CASSQSTYEQYF
TRBJ1-5	.	TRBV27	.	TGTGCCACCTCGAAAGGCAGGGGCAATCAGCCCCAGCATTTT	CATSKGRGNQPQHF
TRBJ1-1	.	TRBV2	.	TGTGCCAGCAACCACGGCCACAAGAACACTGAAGCTTTCTTT	CASNHGHKNTEAFF
TRBJ1-3	.	TRBV7-2	.	TGTGCCAGCAGCTTACCTGAAGCTTCTGGAAACACCATATATTTT	CASSLPEASGNTIYF
TRBJ2-1	.	TRBV29-1	.	TGCAGCGTTTCCAGGACCCGGAACAATGAGCAGTTCTTC	CSVSRTRNNEQFF
TRBJ2-5	TRBD2	TRBV3-1/TRBV3-2	.	TGTGCCAGCAGCCAAAAGACGGGAGGCCGGGAGACCCAGTACTTC	CASSQKTGGRETQYF
TRBJ2-6	.	TRBV2	.	TGTGCCAGCAGTGACCTGGTTGGGGCCAACGTCCTGACTTTC	CASSDLVGANVLTF
TRBJ1-3	.	TRBV19	.	TGTGCCAGTAGTATCCGCCGGGGGGCAGGAAACACCATATATTTT	CASSIRRGAGNTIYF
TRBJ2-5	TRBD1	TRBV9	.	TGTGCCAGCAGCGTAGCGGTCAGGGGGCAGGGGCAAGAGACCCAGTACTTC	CASSVAVRGQGQETQYF
TRBJ2-6	TRBD1	TRBV25-1	once	TGTGCCAGCAGGACAGGGGAGAGCTCTGGGGCCAACGTCCTGACTTTC	CASRTGESSGANVLTF
TRBJ2-3	.	TRBV27	.	TGTGCCAGCAGTTTACCGTCAGATACGCAGTATTTT	CASSLPSDTQYF
TRBJ2-1	.	TRBV6-2/TRBV6-3	.	TGTGCCAGCAGTTACCCCAGACAGGACTACAATGAGCAGTTCTTC	CASSYPRQDYNEQFF
TRBJ2-7	.	TRBV5-1	.	TGCGCCAGCAACCCCAGTACTGGGTCCTACGAGCAGTACTTC	CASNPSTGSYEQYF
TRBJ1-3	.	TRBV6-1	.	TGTGCCAGCAGTGAGGGGACACCCCGCTCTGGAAACACCATATATTTT	CASSEGTPRSGNTIYF
TRBJ2-2	.	TRBV21-1	once	TGTGCCAGCAGCCTTACTAACCAGAACACCGGGGAGCTGTTTTTT	CASSLTNQNTGELFF
TRBJ1-6	TRBD1	TRBV6-5	.	TGTGCCAGCAGCCTACAGGGGGCCGATTCACCCCTCCACTTT	CASSLQGADSPLHF
TRBJ2-1	TRBD2	TRBV29-1	.	TGCAGCGTTATTAGCGGGGGGGTTGGTGAGCAGTTCTTC	CSVISGGVGEQFF
TRBJ2-1	TRBD1	TRBV5-1	.	TGCGCCAGCAGCTTAGGACAGGGTAATGAGCAGTTCTTC	CASSLGQGNEQFF
TRBJ1-3	.	TRBV2	.	TGTGCCAGCAGTGGGACGACTAGCTCTGGAAACACCATATATTTT	CASSGTTSSGNTIYF
TRBJ2-6	.	TRBV6-4	.	TGTGCCAGCAGAGGAACACACGTGGGGGCCAACGTCCTGACTTTC	CASRGTHVGANVLTF
TRBJ2-7	.	TRBV7-9	.	TGTGCCAGCAGCTTAGGGCAGGGAGAAATCTACGAGCAGTACTTC	CASSLGQGEIYEQYF
TRBJ1-1	TRBD1	TRBV7-3	.	TGTGCCAGCAGCCCCACGGCGCAGGGGGTGCGCACTGAAGCTTTCTTT	CASSPTAQGVRTEAFF
TRBJ2-2	.	TRBV10-3	.	TGTGCCATCAACCCGGGGACGGAGACCGGGGAGCTGTTTTTT	CAINPGTETGELFF
TRBJ1-1	.	TRBV7-2	.	TGTGCCAGCAGCCCCTACAGGGTCTGGGGCACTGAAGCTTTCTTT	CASSPYRVWGTEAFF
TRBJ2-1	.	TRBV5-6	.	TGTGCCAGCAGCCCGGGAAGGGGCTGGGTTGAGCAGTTCTTC	CASSPGRGWVEQFF
TRBJ1-2	.	TRBV12-5	.	TGTGCTAGTGGTTTAGTTAGGGGAGCTGGCTACACCTTC	CASGLVRGAGYTF
TRBJ2-1	TRBD2	TRBV5-1	once	TGCGCCAGCAGCTTGAACGGGGGGGCCTCTGAGCAGTTCTTC	CASSLNGGASEQFF
TRBJ2-6	TRBD1	TRBV24-1	.	TGTGCCACCAGTGCGGGGACAGCTGGGGCCAACGTCCTGACTTTC	CATSAGTAGANVLTF
TRBJ1-1	.	TRBV4-2	.	TGTGCCAGCAGCCTTAGTACTGAAGCTTTCTTT	CASSLSTEAFF
TRBJ1-5	.	TRBV5-4	.	TGTGCCAGCAGCTTGGGCGGGGAGAGCAATCAGCCCCAGCATTTT	CASSLGGESNQPQHF
TRBJ2-2	.	TRBV30	.	TGTGCCTGGAGCCACACCGGGGAGCTGTTTTTT	CAWSHTGELFF